What follows is one T cell receptor beta chain and its context. The antigen is unknown. This CDR3 is built from 15 residues. V was pared by 7 bases and J by 1 base, with 8 bases of the junction left unmatched. Germline-derived CDR1 and CDR2 are ENHRY and SYGVKD. One entry per CDR3 protein, called by TCRdb with MiXCR from the RT-PCR reads. Of 550,000 to 800,000 distinct CDR3 sequences listed, approximately 15% are singletons. This sample stems from a study of response to subunit inactivated influenza vaccine. Study outcomes and limitations: With each seasonal influenza vaccination, the authors suggested, few new T cells are recruited.

This TCR came from a man aged 50 or older who received an inactivated influenza vaccine. The chain employs TRBV10-3 and TRBJ2-3; TRBD1 matches at 7 bases. The source was PBMCs from blood, collected less than 15 days before vaccination. The chain's CDR3 is CAITATGIGTDTQYF. The CDR3, as DNA: TGTGCCATCACCGCGACAGGGATAGGCACAGATACGCAGTATTTT.